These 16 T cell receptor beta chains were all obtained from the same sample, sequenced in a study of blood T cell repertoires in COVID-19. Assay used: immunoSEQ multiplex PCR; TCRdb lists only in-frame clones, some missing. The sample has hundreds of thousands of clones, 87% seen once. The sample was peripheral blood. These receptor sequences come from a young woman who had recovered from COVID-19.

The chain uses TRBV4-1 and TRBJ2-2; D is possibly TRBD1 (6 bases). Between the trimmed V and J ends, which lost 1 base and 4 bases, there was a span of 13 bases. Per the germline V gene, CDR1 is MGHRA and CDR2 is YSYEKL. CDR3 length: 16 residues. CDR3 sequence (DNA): TGCGCCAGCAGCCAAGTCTCAGGGGCGGGCACCGGGGAGCTGTTTTTT. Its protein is CASSQVSGAGTGELFF.

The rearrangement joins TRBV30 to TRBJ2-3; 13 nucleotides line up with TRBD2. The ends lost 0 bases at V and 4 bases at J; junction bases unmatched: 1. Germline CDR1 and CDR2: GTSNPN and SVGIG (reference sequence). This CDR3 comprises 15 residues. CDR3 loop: CAWSVGTSGADTQYF. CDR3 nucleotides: TGTGCCTGGAGTGTCGGGACTAGCGGGGCAGATACGCAGTATTTT.

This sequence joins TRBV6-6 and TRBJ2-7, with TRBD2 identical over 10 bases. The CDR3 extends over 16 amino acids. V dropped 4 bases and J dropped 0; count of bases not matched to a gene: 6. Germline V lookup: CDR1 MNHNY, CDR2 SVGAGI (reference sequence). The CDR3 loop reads CASSSGSGRASYEQYF. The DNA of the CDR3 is TGTGCCAGCAGTTCCGGAAGCGGGAGGGCCTCCTACGAGCAGTACTTC.

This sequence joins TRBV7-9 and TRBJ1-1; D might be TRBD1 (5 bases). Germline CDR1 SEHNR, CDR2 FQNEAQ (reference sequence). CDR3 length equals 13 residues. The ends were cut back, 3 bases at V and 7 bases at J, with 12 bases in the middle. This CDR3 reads CASSFSGYGEAFF. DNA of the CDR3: TGTGCCAGCAGCTTTTCAGGGTACGGTGAAGCTTTCTTT.

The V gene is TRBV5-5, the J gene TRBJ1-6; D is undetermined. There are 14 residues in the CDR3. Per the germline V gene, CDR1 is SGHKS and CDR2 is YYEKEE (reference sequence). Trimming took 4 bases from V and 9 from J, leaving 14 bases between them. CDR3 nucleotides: TGTGCCAGCAGCCCCCGACTGGCAGCTTCACCCCTCCACTTT. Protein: CASSPRLAASPLHF.

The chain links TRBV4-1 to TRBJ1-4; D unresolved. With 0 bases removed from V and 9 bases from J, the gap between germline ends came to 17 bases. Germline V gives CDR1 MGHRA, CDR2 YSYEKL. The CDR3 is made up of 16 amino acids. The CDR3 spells CASSQDQSAGLQKLFF. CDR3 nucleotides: TGCGCCAGCAGCCAAGATCAGTCGGCGGGCTTACAAAAACTGTTTTTT.

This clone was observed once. The chain's CDR3 is CSAGEGTGPWDTQYF. For the CDR3, the DNA is TGCAGCGCAGGGGAAGGGACAGGACCCTGGGATACGCAGTATTTT. The chain joins TRBV29-1 to TRBJ2-3; 8 bases map to TRBD1. The CDR3 has 15 amino acids. Germline V gives CDR1 SQVTM, CDR2 ANQGSEA. Trimming took 7 bases from V and 6 from J; bases not matched to a gene: 15.

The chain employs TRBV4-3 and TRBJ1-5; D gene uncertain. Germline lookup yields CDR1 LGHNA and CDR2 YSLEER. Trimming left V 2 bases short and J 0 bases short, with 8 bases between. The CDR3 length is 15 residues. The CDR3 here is CASSQTGSSNQPQHF. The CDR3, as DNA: TGCGCCAGCAGCCAAACCGGGAGTAGCAATCAGCCCCAGCATTTT.

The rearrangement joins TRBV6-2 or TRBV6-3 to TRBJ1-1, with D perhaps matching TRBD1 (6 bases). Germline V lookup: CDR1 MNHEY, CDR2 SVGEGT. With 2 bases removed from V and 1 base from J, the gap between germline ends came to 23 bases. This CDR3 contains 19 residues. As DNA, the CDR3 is TGTGCCAGCAGTTACGATCGATGGGACAAAGGGGCTGAGAACACTGAAGCTTTCTTT. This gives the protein CASSYDRWDKGAENTEAFF.

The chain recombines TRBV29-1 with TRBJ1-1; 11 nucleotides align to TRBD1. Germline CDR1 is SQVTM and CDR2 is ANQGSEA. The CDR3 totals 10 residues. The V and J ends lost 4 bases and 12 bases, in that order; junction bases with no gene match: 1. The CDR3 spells CSVGDRGSFF. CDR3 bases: TGCAGCGTTGGGGACAGGGGGTCTTTCTTT.

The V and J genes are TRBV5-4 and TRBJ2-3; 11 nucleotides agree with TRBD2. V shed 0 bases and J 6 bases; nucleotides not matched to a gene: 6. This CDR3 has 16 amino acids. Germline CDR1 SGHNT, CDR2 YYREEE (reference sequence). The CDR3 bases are TGTGCCAGCAGCTTGGGTAGCGGGAGGGCCGGGGATACGCAGTATTTT. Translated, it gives CASSLGSGRAGDTQYF. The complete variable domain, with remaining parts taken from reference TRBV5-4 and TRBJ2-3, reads ETGVTQSPTHLIKTRGQQVTLRCSSQSGHNTVSWYQQALGQGPQFIFQYYREEENGRGNFPPRFSGLQFPNYSSELNVNALELDDSALYLCASSLGSGRAGDTQYFGPGTRLTVL.

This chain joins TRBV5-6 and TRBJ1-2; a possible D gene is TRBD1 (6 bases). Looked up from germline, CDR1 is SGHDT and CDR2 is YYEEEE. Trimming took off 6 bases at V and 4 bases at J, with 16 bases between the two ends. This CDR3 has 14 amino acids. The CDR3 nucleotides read TGTGCCAGCAATGCCAGGACAGAGGGCTATGGCTACACCTTC. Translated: CASNARTEGYGYTF.

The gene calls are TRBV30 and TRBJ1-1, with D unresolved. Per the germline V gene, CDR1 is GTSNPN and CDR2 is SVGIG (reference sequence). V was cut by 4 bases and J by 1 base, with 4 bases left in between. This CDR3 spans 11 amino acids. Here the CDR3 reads CAWMRNTEAFF. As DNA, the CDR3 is TGTGCCTGGATGAGGAACACTGAAGCTTTCTTT.

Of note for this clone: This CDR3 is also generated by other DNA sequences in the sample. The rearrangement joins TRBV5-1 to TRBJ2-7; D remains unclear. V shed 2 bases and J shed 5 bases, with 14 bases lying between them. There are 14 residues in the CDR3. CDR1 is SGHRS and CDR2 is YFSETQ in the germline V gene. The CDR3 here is CASSLGLAVDEQYF. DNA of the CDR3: TGCGCCAGCAGCTTAGGCCTCGCGGTTGACGAGCAGTACTTC.

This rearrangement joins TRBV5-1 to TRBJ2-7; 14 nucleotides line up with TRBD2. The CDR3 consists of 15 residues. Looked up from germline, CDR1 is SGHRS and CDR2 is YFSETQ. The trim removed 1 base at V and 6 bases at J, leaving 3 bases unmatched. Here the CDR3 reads CASSLTGTSGGEQYF. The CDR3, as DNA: TGCGCCAGCAGCTTGACCGGGACTAGCGGGGGCGAGCAGTACTTC.

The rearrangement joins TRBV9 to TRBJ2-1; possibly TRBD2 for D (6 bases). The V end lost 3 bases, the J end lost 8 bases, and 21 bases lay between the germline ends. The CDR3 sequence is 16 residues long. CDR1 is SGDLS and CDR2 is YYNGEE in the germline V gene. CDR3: CASSALADLPRDEQFF. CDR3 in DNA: TGTGCCAGCAGCGCCTTAGCGGACCTCCCAAGGGATGAGCAGTTCTTC.